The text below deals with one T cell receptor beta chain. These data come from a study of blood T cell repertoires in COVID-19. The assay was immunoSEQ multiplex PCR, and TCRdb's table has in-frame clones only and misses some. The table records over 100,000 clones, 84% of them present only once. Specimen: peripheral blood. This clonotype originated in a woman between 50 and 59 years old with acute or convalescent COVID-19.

CDR3 in DNA: TGTGCCAGCAGTCCGAGGGAGGGGAGCAATCAGCCCCAGCATTTT. It translates to CASSPREGSNQPQHF. This chain links TRBV2 with TRBJ1-5; perhaps TRBD1 as D (5 bases). Trimming shortened V by 5 bases and J by 1 base, and 12 bases separated the two germline ends. In germline, CDR1 is SNHLY, CDR2 FYNNEI. The CDR3 is made up of 15 amino acids.